This T cell receptor (beta chain) was captured by sequencing in a study of cytomegalovirus exposure and HLA in healthy donors. In the case of this clone: No antigen is known for it.

Vbeta (60) and Jbeta (13) primers were used in the PCR. The assay was immunoSEQ multiplex PCR, and TCRdb's table has in-frame clones only and misses some. The sample lists approximately 150,000 clones; 60% to 80% were seen once. The length of the CDR3 is 15 residues. Germline V gives CDR1 MNHEY, CDR2 SMNVEV (reference sequence). V lost 4 bases to trimming and J lost 5 bases; unmatched junction nucleotides: 8. Overall study findings and caveats: Clonal expansion was found to be greater in HLA-associated TCR beta chains than in equally common others in a later analysis. Presence/absence analyses treated sequencing depth as roughly uniform across donors.

The TCR sequence derives from a man aged 30-40 years in good health and CMV-seropositive. This rearrangement joins TRBV27 to TRBJ2-5; TRBD1 matches 9 bases. Sequences were obtained from PBMCs. CDR3 in DNA: TGTGCCAGCAGTTCGGGGACAGGGATAGGGGAGACCCAGTACTTC. Its protein product is CASSSGTGIGETQYF.